The 25 T cell receptor beta chains reported below all come from one sample, sequenced in a study of T-cell memory formation after mild COVID-19. TCRdb reprocessed the 5' RACE reads with MiXCR, giving one entry per CDR3 protein. This sample carries 260,000 or so distinct CDR3 sequences, roughly 17% of them seen once, and the ten largest clones take around 20%. What was sequenced was PBMCs or a T cell subset sorted from them (not recorded which). The receptors were gathered from a man aged 18 to 30 who had mild COVID-19 (a few samples of this study predate the infection). Cell type and time point are not known.

This clonotype was seen more than once but under ten times. J is TRBJ2-7 and V is TRBV5-5; 9 bases fit TRBD1. Germline-derived CDR1 and CDR2 are SGHKS and YYEKEE (reference sequence). J gave up 0 bases and V 4 bases, and 5 bases lay outside the gene matches. The CDR3 totals 15 residues. The CDR3 sequence: CASSAGTGSSYEQYF. The CDR3 region has the DNA TGTGCCAGCAGCGCCGGGACAGGGAGCTCCTACGAGCAGTACTTC.

The CDR3: CASSLQAASYEQYF. The CDR3 coding sequence is TGTGCCAGCAGCTTACAAGCGGCCTCCTACGAGCAGTACTTC. The rearrangement uses TRBV7-2 and TRBJ2-7; D might be TRBD2 (5 bases). The CDR3 loop spans 14 amino acids. The germline V gene has CDR1 SGHTA and CDR2 FQGNSA. V was clipped by 2 bases and J by 0 bases, with 8 bases between them.

This clonotype was recorded a few times. The chain combines TRBV4-2 with TRBJ2-2; D might be TRBD1 (5 bases). CDR1 is LGHNA, CDR2 YNFKEQ, per germline. Between the trimmed V and J ends, which lost 0 bases and 1 base, there was a span of 9 bases. This CDR3 has 16 residues. The CDR3 reads CASSQDPQGNTGELFF. The CDR3 DNA follows: TGTGCCAGCAGCCAAGATCCCCAGGGGAACACCGGGGAGCTGTTTTTT.

The chain employs TRBV19 and TRBJ2-3; TRBD2 matches 9 bases. Germline trimming cut 7 bases from V and 12 bases from J; bases unmatched to any gene: 8. Germline V gene sequence: CDR1 LNHDA, CDR2 SQIVND (reference sequence). The length of the CDR3 is 12 residues. As DNA, the CDR3 is TGTGCCAGTAAAGATACTAGCGGGCTACAGTATTTT. It codes for CASKDTSGLQYF. Full variable domain (remainder filled in from reference TRBV19 and TRBJ2-3): DGGITQSPKYLFRKEGQNVTLSCEQNLNHDAMYWYRQDPGQGLRLIYYSQIVNDFQKGDIAEGYSVSREKKESFPLTVTSAQKNPTAFYLCASKDTSGLQYFGPGTRLTVL.

This sequence joins TRBV6-6 and TRBJ2-6; no clear D gene. The ends were cut back, 10 bases at V and 2 bases at J, with 18 bases in the middle. Germline assignment: CDR1 MNHNY and CDR2 SVGAGI (reference sequence). The CDR3 has 16 amino acids. CDR3 DNA sequence: TGTGCCACCAGGTACATGGTGCAGGCTGGGGCCAACGTCCTGACTTTC. Encoded protein: CATRYMVQAGANVLTF.

This chain connects TRBV12-3 or TRBV12-4 to TRBJ2-2; D uncertain. This CDR3 has 13 amino acids. Trimming removed 2 bases from V and 7 bases from J, with 8 bases in between. CDR3 loop: CASSLSVDGELFF. The CDR3 DNA sequence: TGTGCCAGCAGTTTAAGCGTGGACGGGGAGCTGTTTTTT.

The chain has TRBV6-5 and TRBJ2-3; D gene ambiguous. The V and J ends lost 2 bases and 4 bases respectively, with 10 bases between them. Germline-derived CDR1 and CDR2 are MNHEY and SVGAGI. The CDR3 runs 14 residues. The CDR3 here is CASSYVGHADTQYF. For the CDR3, the DNA is TGTGCCAGCAGTTACGTCGGGCACGCAGATACGCAGTATTTT.

This sequence joins TRBV28 and TRBJ1-5; D is unresolved. V dropped 8 bases and J dropped 0 bases, with 11 bases sitting between them. The V gene's germline CDR1 is MDHEN and CDR2 SYDVKM. The CDR3 covers 14 residues. CDR3 nucleotide sequence: TGTGCCAGCGGCCCGATTTATAGCAATCAGCCCCAGCATTTT. This codes for CASGPIYSNQPQHF.

The chain employs TRBV2 and TRBJ2-7, with TRBD1 identical over 7 bases. Germline V gene sequence: CDR1 SNHLY, CDR2 FYNNEI. This CDR3 region has 14 residues. Losses at the gene ends were 5 bases for V and 6 bases for J; bases not matched to a gene: 10. The CDR3 spells CASSYRGRGSEQYF. The CDR3 nucleotides read TGTGCCAGCAGTTACAGGGGAAGAGGGAGCGAGCAGTACTTC.

The genes are TRBV4-3 and TRBJ2-3, with D possibly being TRBD2 (7 bases). This CDR3 contains 18 residues. V lost 1 base and J 2 bases, leaving 19 bases between the germline ends. Germline V CDR1 and CDR2: LGHNA, YSLEER. The CDR3 DNA sequence: TGCGCCAGCAGCCAAGCTCCCACCGCCGCGGGGGCCACAGATACGCAGTATTTT. This sequence encodes CASSQAPTAAGATDTQYF.

The sample holds many counts of this clonotype. The chain combines TRBV9 with TRBJ1-5, with a tentative D call TRBD1 (6 bases). This CDR3 has 19 amino acids. CDR1 is SGDLS, CDR2 YYNGEE, per germline. Between the trimmed V and J ends, which lost 4 bases and 0 bases, there was a span of 23 bases. The CDR3 coding sequence is TGTGCCAGCAGCCCCCGTCCAAGGGGGAGGGGGGATAGCAATCAGCCCCAGCATTTT. This sequence encodes CASSPRPRGRGDSNQPQHF.

Ten or more counts support this clonotype. The J gene is TRBJ2-7, the V gene TRBV7-6; a weak D match, TRBD2 (5 bases). The CDR3 is 13 amino acids. From germline, CDR1 is SGHVS and CDR2 FNYEAQ. V dropped 0 bases and J dropped 7 bases, with 10 bases sitting between them. In DNA form, the CDR3 reads TGTGCCAGCAGCTTAGCGGTCCGGGATGAGCAGTACTTC. It codes for CASSLAVRDEQYF.

The chain has TRBV4-1 and TRBJ2-5; no clear D. Germline V CDR1 and CDR2: MGHRA, YSYEKL. The length of the CDR3 is 16 residues. The V and J ends lost 0 bases and 5 bases respectively, with 16 bases between them. The CDR3 loop is CASSQDRGRRRETQYF. As DNA, the CDR3 is TGCGCCAGCAGCCAAGATCGAGGCCGACGGCGGGAGACCCAGTACTTC.

CDR3 sequence: CASSRLEYEQYF. DNA for the CDR3: TGTGCCAGCAGTCGACTAGAGTACGAGCAGTACTTC. The chain employs TRBV2 and TRBJ2-7, with D possibly matching TRBD2 (6 bases). The CDR3 has 12 residues. Between the trimmed V and J ends, which lost 5 bases and 4 bases, there was a span of 9 bases. CDR1 is SNHLY and CDR2 is FYNNEI in the germline V gene.

This clonotype was found a few times. The V gene is TRBV7-9, the J gene TRBJ2-2; D not resolved. Trimming stripped 1 base from V and 7 bases from J, with 7 bases between. The CDR3 contains 13 residues. Germline loops: CDR1 SEHNR, CDR2 FQNEAQ (reference sequence). The CDR3 region is CASSLDFHGELFF. The CDR3 region has the DNA TGTGCCAGCAGCTTAGATTTCCACGGGGAGCTGTTTTTT.

J is TRBJ2-7 and V is TRBV11-2; weak D call: TRBD2 (6 bases). Germline lookup yields CDR1 SGHAT and CDR2 FQNNGV. Deletions cut 2 bases from V and 2 bases from J, with 13 bases between. The CDR3 is 15 amino acids. Here the CDR3 DNA reads TGTGCCAGCAGCTTATCGCGGGGATCGACCTACGAGCAGTACGTC. Translation gives CASSLSRGSTYEQYV.

This clonotype was counted a few times. The CDR3 nucleotides are TGCGCCAGCAGCTCGACAGGGGGCCTCGGGAGCTATGGCTACACCTTC. It translates to CASSSTGGLGSYGYTF. The V gene is TRBV5-1, the J gene TRBJ1-2; 10 bases agree with TRBD1. V trimming: 3 bases; J trimming: 4 bases; junction bases outside the gene matches: 9. The CDR3 is 16 residues long. Germline V gives CDR1 SGHRS, CDR2 YFSETQ.

The chain uses TRBV10-3 and TRBJ2-5, with TRBD2 matching over 9 bases. Trimming took 6 bases from V and 5 from J; bases not matched to a gene: 4. The germline gives CDR1 ENHRY, CDR2 SYGVKD. The CDR3 loop spans 13 amino acids. This chain's CDR3 is CAISSSGEETQYF. The CDR3 nucleotides are TGTGCCATCAGCTCTAGCGGGGAGGAGACCCAGTACTTC.

This clonotype was counted ten times or more. The CDR3 does not close with the conserved phenylalanine or tryptophan, likely indicating a read error. No DNA is shown, since the ends of the CDR3 on it are uncertain; the CDR3 is the one TCRdb lists. The chain links TRBV6-5 to TRBJ2-5; the D call in the table, TRBD2, was not verified against the DNA. CDR1 MNHEY and CDR2 SVGAGI come from the germline V gene. Both ends counted, the CDR3 spans 11 residues. The CDR3: CASSYSQRGAV.

The rearrangement uses TRBV15 and TRBJ1-1; D is undetermined. In germline, CDR1 is LNHNV, CDR2 YYDKDF (reference sequence). V was shortened by 4 bases and J by 3 bases, with 12 bases between the two germline ends. The CDR3 has 14 residues. In nucleotides, the CDR3 is TGTGCCACCAGCATCATGCGGACTCACACTGAAGCTTTCTTT. The encoded protein is CATSIMRTHTEAFF.

The chain uses TRBV6-5 and TRBJ2-1; D ambiguous. Trimming pared 5 bases from V and 3 bases from J, leaving 11 bases between. The germline CDR1 and CDR2 sequences are MNHEY and SVGAGI. There are 14 residues in the CDR3. This CDR3 is CASSPRHLYNEQFF. CDR3 bases: TGTGCCAGCAGTCCGCGACACCTCTACAATGAGCAGTTCTTC.

The CDR3 region is CASSSPGESNYGYTF. The CDR3 nucleotides read TGCGCCAGCAGCTCCCCGGGGGAAAGTAACTATGGCTACACCTTC. V and J are TRBV5-1 and TRBJ1-2; D possibly corresponds to TRBD1 (5 bases). The ends were cut back, 3 bases at V and 1 base at J, with 13 bases in the middle. This CDR3 comprises 15 residues. Germline V gene sequence: CDR1 SGHRS, CDR2 YFSETQ. Supplemented by reference TRBV5-1 and TRBJ1-2, the full variable domain reads KAGVTQTPRYLIKTRGQQVTLSCSPISGHRSVSWYQQTPGQGLQFLFEYFSETQRNKGNFPGRFSGRQFSNSRSEMNVSTLELGDSALYLCASSSPGESNYGYTFGSGTRLTVV.

This clonotype was recorded a few times. V gene TRBV10-3 combines with J gene TRBJ2-1, with D perhaps TRBD1 (5 bases). With 3 bases removed from V and 4 bases from J, the gap between germline ends came to 10 bases. There are 14 residues in the CDR3. The V gene's germline CDR1 is ENHRY and CDR2 SYGVKD. As DNA, the CDR3 is TGTGCCATCAGTGACAGGGTTGGATACAATGAGCAGTTCTTC. Protein product: CAISDRVGYNEQFF.

This clonotype has just a few counts. V usage is TRBV7-3 and J usage is TRBJ2-1; no clear D gene. Between the trimmed V and J ends, which lost 2 bases and 7 bases, there was a span of 9 bases. Per germline, CDR1 SGHTA and CDR2 FQGTGA. This CDR3 contains 13 residues. The CDR3 DNA reads as TGTGCCAGCAGCTTAGGGAAAGGGAATGAGCAGTTCTTC. This encodes CASSLGKGNEQFF.

This clonotype was observed many times. J is TRBJ1-1 and V is TRBV5-1, with 8 bases lining up with TRBD1. This CDR3 is 14 amino acids long. Germline trimming cut 1 base from V and 5 bases from J; bases unmatched to any gene: 4. CDR1 and CDR2 (germline): SGHRS, YFSETQ. CDR3 DNA: TGCGCCAGCAGCTTGCAGGGGGCAGGTACTGAAGCTTTCTTT. Translated, it gives CASSLQGAGTEAFF.